This T cell receptor (beta chain) was observed in a study of T cell repertoires in ileal Crohn's disease. Overall study results and limits: Mucosal expansions were suggested to be mainly CD8 T cells. Active smokers at surgery had more clonal expansions than non-smokers.

V lost 2 bases to trimming and J lost 2 bases; unmatched junction nucleotides: 3. This CDR3 comprises 15 residues. CDR1 GTSNPN and CDR2 SVGIG come from the germline V gene (reference sequence). TCRB immunosequencing input was approximately 510 nanograms of biopsy DNA per sample. TCRdb keeps only in-frame clones here, not all; method: immunoSEQ multiplex PCR. The data contain about 9,600 clones, just over 75% of them singletons. This clone was seen just once. No antigen is known for it. The material sequenced was ileal tissue. The chain joins TRBV30 to TRBJ1-3, with TRBD1 identical over 10 bases. The TCR comes from an adult with Crohn's disease. CDR3 bases: TGTGCCTGGAGTCCCGGGACAGGGGCTGGAAACACCATATATTTT. Protein: CAWSPGTGAGNTIYF.